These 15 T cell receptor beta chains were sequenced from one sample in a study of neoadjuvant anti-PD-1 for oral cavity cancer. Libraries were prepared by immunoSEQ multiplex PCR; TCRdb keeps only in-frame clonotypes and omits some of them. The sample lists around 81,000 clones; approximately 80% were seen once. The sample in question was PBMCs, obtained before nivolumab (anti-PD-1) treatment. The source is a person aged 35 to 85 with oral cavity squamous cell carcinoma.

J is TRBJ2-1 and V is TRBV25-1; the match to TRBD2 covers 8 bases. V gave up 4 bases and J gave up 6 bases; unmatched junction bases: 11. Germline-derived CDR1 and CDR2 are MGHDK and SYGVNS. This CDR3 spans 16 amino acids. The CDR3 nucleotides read TGTGCCAGCAGTGGGGGGTCAGCGGGAGTTTTCAATGAGCAGTTCTTC. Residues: CASSGGSAGVFNEQFF.

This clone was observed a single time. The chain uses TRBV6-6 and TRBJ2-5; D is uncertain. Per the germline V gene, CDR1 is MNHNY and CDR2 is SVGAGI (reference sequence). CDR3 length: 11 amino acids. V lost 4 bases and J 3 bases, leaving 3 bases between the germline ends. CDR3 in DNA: TGTGCCAGCAGTTGGGAAGAGACCCAGTACTTC. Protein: CASSWEETQYF.

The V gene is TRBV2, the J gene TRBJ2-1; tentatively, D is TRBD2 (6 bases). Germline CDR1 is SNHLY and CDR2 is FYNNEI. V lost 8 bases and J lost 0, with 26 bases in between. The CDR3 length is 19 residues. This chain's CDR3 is CASWSPNQAAGRSYNEQFF. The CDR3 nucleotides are TGTGCCAGCTGGTCCCCAAACCAGGCGGCGGGACGCTCCTACAATGAGCAGTTCTTC.

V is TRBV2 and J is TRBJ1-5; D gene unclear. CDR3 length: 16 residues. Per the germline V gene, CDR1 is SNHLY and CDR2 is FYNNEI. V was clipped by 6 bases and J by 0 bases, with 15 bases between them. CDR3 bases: TGTGCCAGCAGGTACTCGAGACTGAATAGCAATCAGCCCCAGCATTTT. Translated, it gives CASRYSRLNSNQPQHF.

CDR3: CAWARTGAYYEQYF. Here the CDR3 DNA reads TGTGCCTGGGCGCGGACAGGGGCCTACTACGAGCAGTACTTC. The chain carries TRBV30 and TRBJ2-7, with 9 positions matching TRBD1. The V gene end was trimmed by 5 bases and the J gene end by 3 bases; junction bases not matched to a gene: 8. CDR3 size: 14 residues. The germline V gene has CDR1 GTSNPN and CDR2 SVGIG (reference sequence).

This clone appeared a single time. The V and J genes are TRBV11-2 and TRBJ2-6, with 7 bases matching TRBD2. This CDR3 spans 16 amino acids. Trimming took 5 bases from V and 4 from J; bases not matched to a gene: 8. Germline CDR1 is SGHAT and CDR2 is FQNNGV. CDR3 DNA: TGTGCCAGCAGCCCCCGGGGGGTTAAAGGGGCCAACGTCCTGACTTTC. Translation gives CASSPRGVKGANVLTF.

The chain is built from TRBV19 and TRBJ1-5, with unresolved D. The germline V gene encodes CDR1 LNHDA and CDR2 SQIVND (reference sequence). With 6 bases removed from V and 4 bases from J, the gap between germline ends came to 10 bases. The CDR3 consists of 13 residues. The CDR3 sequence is CASRGVVNQPQHF. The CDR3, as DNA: TGTGCCAGTAGAGGTGTAGTGAATCAGCCCCAGCATTTT.

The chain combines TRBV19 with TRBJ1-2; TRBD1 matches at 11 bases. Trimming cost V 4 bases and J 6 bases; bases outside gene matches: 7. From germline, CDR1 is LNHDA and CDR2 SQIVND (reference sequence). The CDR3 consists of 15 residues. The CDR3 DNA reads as TGTGCCAGTAGTACTCGGGACAGGGGGACAGATGGCTACACCTTC. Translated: CASSTRDRGTDGYTF.

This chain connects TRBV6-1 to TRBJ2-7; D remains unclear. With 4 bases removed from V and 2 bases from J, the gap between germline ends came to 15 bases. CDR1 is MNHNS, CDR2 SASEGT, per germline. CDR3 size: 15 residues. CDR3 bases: TGTGCCAGCAGTGGATCGGCAGGACCAACCTACGAGCAGTACTTC. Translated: CASSGSAGPTYEQYF.

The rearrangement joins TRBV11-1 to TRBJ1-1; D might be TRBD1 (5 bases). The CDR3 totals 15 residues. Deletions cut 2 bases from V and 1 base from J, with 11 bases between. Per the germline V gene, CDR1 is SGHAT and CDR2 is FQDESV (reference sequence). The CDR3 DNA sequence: TGTGCCAGCAGCTTACAGGGATTTGGGAACACTGAAGCTTTCTTT. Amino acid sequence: CASSLQGFGNTEAFF.

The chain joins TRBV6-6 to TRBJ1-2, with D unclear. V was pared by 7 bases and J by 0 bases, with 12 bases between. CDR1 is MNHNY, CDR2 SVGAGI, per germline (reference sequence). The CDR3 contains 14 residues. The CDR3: CASTFPESNYGYTF. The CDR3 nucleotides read TGTGCCAGCACTTTTCCCGAGTCTAACTATGGCTACACCTTC.

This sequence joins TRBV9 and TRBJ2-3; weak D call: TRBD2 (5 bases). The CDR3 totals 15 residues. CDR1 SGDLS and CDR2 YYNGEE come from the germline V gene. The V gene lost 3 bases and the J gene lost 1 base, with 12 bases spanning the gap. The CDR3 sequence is CASSGSERRTDTQYF. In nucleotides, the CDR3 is TGTGCCAGCAGCGGGTCCGAGCGGCGCACAGATACGCAGTATTTT.

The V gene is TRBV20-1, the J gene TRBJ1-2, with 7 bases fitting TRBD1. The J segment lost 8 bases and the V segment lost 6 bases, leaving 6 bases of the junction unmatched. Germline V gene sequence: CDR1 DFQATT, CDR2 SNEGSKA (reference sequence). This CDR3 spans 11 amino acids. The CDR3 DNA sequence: TGCAGTGCCGAGGGGGCGCGGGGCTACACCTTC. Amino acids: CSAEGARGYTF.

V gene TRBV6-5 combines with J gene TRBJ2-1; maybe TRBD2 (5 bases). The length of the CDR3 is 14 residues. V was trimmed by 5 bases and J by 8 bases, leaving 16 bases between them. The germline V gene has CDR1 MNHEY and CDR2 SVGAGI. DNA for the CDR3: TGTGCCAGCAGTGACTACCTTGAGGGTGATGAGCAGTTCTTC. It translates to CASSDYLEGDEQFF.

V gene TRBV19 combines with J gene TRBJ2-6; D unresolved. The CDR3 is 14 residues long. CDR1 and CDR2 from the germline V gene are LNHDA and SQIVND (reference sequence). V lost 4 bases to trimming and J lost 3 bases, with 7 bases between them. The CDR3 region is CASSSNGGANVLTF. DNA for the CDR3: TGTGCCAGTAGTAGCAACGGTGGGGCCAACGTCCTGACTTTC.